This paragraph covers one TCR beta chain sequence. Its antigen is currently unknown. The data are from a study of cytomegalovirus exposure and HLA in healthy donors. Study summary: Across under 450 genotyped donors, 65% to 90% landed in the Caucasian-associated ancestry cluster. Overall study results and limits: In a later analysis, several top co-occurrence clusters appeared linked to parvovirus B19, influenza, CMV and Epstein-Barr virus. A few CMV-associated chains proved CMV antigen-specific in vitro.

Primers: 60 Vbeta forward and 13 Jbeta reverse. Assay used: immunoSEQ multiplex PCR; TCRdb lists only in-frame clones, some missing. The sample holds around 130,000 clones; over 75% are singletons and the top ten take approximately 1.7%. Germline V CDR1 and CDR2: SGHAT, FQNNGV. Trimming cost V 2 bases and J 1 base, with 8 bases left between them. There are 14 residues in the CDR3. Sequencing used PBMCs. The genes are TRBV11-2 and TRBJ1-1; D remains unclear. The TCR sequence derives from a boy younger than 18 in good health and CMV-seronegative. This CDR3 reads CASSLRPGNTEAFF. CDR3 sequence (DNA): TGTGCCAGCAGCTTAAGGCCAGGGAACACTGAAGCTTTCTTT.